This T cell receptor beta chain was captured in a study of T-cell memory formation after mild COVID-19. On the study more broadly: Clustering of TCRs was largely donor specific.

A word on this clonotype: Its antigen is unknown.

Study outcomes and limitations: Pre-infection memory already had some responding clones, implying cross-reactive memory joined. The study found balanced CD4/CD8 in clones contracting day 15 to 85 and a CD4+ lean in later expanders. Proof of SARS-CoV-2 specificity was absent for the second-wave clones that crested on day 37.

The V gene's germline CDR1 is SGHNT and CDR2 YENEEA. V was trimmed by 1 base and J by 0 bases, leaving 6 bases between them. The length of the CDR3 is 14 residues. One entry per CDR3 protein, called by TCRdb with MiXCR from the 5' RACE reads. The repertoire holds approximately 570,000 distinct CDR3 sequences, with approximately 19% as singletons. Sequencing was performed on PBMCs or a T cell subset sorted from them (not recorded which). The TCR was taken from an adult woman who had mild COVID-19 (a few samples of this study predate the infection). Cell type and time point are not known. The V call is TRBV11-3, the J call TRBJ1-1; D uncertain. CDR3 region: CASSLAAVNTEAFF. DNA of the CDR3: TGTGCCAGCAGCTTAGCCGCTGTGAACACTGAAGCTTTCTTT.